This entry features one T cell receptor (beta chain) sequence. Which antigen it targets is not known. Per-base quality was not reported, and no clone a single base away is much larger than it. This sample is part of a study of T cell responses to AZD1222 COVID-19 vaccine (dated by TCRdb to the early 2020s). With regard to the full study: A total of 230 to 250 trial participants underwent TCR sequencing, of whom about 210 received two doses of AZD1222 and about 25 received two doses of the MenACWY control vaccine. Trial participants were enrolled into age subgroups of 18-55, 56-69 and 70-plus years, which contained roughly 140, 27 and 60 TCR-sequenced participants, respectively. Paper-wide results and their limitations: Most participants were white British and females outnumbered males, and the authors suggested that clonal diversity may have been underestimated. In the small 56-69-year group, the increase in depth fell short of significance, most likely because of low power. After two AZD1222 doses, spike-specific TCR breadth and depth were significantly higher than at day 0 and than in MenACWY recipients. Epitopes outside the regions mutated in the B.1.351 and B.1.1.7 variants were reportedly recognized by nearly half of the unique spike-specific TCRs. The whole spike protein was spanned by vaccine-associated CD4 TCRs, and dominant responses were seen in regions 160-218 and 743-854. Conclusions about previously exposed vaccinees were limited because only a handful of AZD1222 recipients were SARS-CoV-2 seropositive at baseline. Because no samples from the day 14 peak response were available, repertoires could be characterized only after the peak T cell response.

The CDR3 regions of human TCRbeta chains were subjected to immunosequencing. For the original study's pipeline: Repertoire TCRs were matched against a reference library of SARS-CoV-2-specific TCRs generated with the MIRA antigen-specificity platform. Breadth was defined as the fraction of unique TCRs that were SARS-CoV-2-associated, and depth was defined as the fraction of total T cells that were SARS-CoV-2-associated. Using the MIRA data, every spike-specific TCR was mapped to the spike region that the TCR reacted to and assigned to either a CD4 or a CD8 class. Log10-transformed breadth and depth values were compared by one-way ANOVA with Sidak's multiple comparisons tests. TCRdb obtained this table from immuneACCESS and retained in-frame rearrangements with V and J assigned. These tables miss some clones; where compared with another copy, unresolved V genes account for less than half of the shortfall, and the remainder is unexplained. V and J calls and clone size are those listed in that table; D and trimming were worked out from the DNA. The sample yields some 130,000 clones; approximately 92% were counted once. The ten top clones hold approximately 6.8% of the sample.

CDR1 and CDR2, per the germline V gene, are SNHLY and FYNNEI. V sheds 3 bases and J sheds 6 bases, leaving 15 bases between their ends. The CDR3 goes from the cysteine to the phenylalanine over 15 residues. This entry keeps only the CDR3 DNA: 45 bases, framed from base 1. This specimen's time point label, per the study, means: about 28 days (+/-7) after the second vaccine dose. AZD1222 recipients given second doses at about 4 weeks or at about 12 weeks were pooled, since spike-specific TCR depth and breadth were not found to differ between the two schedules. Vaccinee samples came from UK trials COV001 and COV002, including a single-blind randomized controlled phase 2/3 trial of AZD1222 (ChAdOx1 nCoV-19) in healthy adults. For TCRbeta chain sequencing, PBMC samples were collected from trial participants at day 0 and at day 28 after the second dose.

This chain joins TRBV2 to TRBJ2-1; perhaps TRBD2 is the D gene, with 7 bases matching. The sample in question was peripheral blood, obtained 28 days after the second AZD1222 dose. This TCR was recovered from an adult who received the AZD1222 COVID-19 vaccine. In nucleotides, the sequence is TGTGCCAGCAGTGAGAGGAGGGGGGGCACCAATGAGCAGTTCTTC. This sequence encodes CASSERRGGTNEQFF. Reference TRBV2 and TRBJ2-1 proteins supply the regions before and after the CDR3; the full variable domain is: EPEVTQTPSHQVTQMGQEVILRCVPISNHLYFYWYRQILGQKVEFLVSFYNNEISEKSEIFDDQFSVERPDGSNFTLKIRSTKLEDSAMYFCASSERRGGTNEQFFGPGTRLTVL.